The 30 T cell receptor beta chains below were found in one sample sequenced in a study of T cell repertoires in cytomegalovirus infection. Which antigens these TCRs recognize remains unknown. TCRdb reprocessed the reads with MiXCR, giving one entry per CDR3 protein. Of roughly 200,000 distinct CDR3 sequences in the sample, about 38% were seen once. Sequencing used CD8+ T cells from cultured PBMCs, obtained from culture after CMV antigen stimulation. All receptors derive from a human donor in good health (CMV status not recorded). Some clones in this sample may be carry-over from other donors' samples.

The gene calls are TRBV19 and TRBJ1-1; 9 nucleotides align to TRBD1. Germline V lookup: CDR1 LNHDA, CDR2 SQIVND (reference sequence). CDR3 length: 14 amino acids. V lost 5 bases, J lost 4 bases, and 5 bases stayed unmatched. This CDR3 reads CASSPDRGGTEAFF. The CDR3 DNA reads as TGTGCCAGTAGTCCGGACAGGGGAGGCACTGAAGCTTTCTTT.

This clonotype occurred a few times. The J gene is TRBJ2-5, the V gene TRBV18; D not resolved. Trimming pared 2 bases from V and 0 bases from J, leaving 10 bases between. The germline gives CDR1 KGHSH, CDR2 LQKENI. There are 15 residues in the CDR3. The CDR3 here is CASSPWVVNQETQYF. CDR3 DNA: TGTGCCAGCTCACCATGGGTGGTGAACCAAGAGACCCAGTACTTC.

V is TRBV6-6 and J is TRBJ2-7; 8 bases are a match to TRBD1. Germline values: CDR1 MNHNY, CDR2 SVGAGI (reference sequence). Trimming at V came to 2 bases and at J to 3 bases, leaving 6 bases not matched to a gene. The CDR3 spans 15 residues. The CDR3 here is CASSYLETGGYEQYF. CDR3 DNA sequence: TGTGCCAGCAGTTACCTAGAAACAGGGGGCTACGAGCAGTACTTC.

CDR3 DNA: TGTGCCAGCCGGGAGTGGAATGAGCAGTTCTTC. Encoded protein: CASREWNEQFF. The chain employs TRBV7-8 and TRBJ2-1, with a possible D match to TRBD2 (6 bases). Per germline, CDR1 SGHVS and CDR2 FQNEAQ. Trimming left V 8 bases short and J 7 bases short, with 9 bases between. CDR3 length: 11 amino acids.

The genes are TRBV2 and TRBJ2-2, with TRBD1 matching over 9 bases. V dropped 4 bases and J dropped 7; count of bases not matched to a gene: 4. CDR3 length: 14 amino acids. Germline CDR1 SNHLY, CDR2 FYNNEI. CDR3 coding DNA: TGTGCCAGCAGTGGGGACAGGGTTCGCGGGGAGCTGTTTTTT. Protein sequence: CASSGDRVRGELFF.

This clonotype was recorded a few times. The chain joins TRBV7-9 to TRBJ1-5; the D gene is possibly TRBD1 (5 bases). CDR3 length: 13 residues. Deletions cut 1 base from V and 6 bases from J, with 7 bases between. The germline V gene encodes CDR1 SEHNR and CDR2 FQNEAQ (reference sequence). DNA of the CDR3: TGTGCCAGCAGCTTAGACCAGGGTCAGCCCCAGCATTTT. It codes for CASSLDQGQPQHF. Supplemented by reference TRBV7-9 and TRBJ1-5, the full variable domain reads DTGVSQNPRHKITKRGQNVTFRCDPISEHNRLYWYRQTLGQGPEFLTYFQNEAQLEKSRLLSDRFSAERPKGSFSTLEIQRTEQGDSAMYLCASSLDQGQPQHFGDGTRLSIL.

This clonotype was picked up a small number of times. The chain carries TRBV12-3 or TRBV12-4 and TRBJ2-1; possibly TRBD2 for D (5 bases). This CDR3 region has 16 residues. Trimming pared 3 bases from V and 0 bases from J, leaving 12 bases between. CDR3 DNA: TGTGCCAGCAGTTTTGGGGAGACGAGCTCCTACAATGAGCAGTTCTTC. It encodes CASSFGETSSYNEQFF.

This clonotype has just one count. This chain links TRBV18 with TRBJ2-7, with D hard to call. The germline CDR1 and CDR2 sequences are KGHSH and LQKENI. V was pared by 3 bases and J by 2 bases, with 8 bases between. CDR3 length equals 13 residues. The CDR3 here is CASSPPNPYEQYF. CDR3 bases: TGTGCCAGCTCACCGCCGAACCCCTACGAGCAGTACTTC.

In this sample, this clonotype turned up many times. The chain recombines TRBV7-6 with TRBJ2-1; 9 nucleotides match TRBD2. With 3 bases clipped from V and 0 bases from J, the junction kept 6 bases outside the gene matches. Looked up from germline, CDR1 is SGHVS and CDR2 is FNYEAQ. The length of the CDR3 is 17 residues. The CDR3 here is CASSFILAGSSYNEQFF. The CDR3 DNA reads TGTGCCAGCAGCTTTATCCTAGCGGGAAGCTCCTACAATGAGCAGTTCTTC.

Only a few counts were recorded for this clonotype. The rearrangement uses TRBV7-3 and TRBJ2-1, with D unresolved. Trimming stripped 4 bases from V and 9 bases from J, with 16 bases between. The CDR3 has 14 residues. Germline CDR1 reads SGHTA; CDR2 reads FQGTGA. CDR3 bases: TGTGCCAGCAGCTCCGCGTCGGCCTTAGGTGAGCAGTTCTTC. Residues: CASSSASALGEQFF. Together with reference TRBV7-3 and TRBJ2-1, the CDR3 gives the full variable domain: GAGVSQTPSNKVTEKGKYVELRCDPISGHTALYWYRQSLGQGPEFLIYFQGTGAADDSGLPNDRFFAVRPEGSVSTLKIQRTERGDSAVYLCASSSASALGEQFFGPGTRLTVL.

The V call is TRBV2, the J call TRBJ2-7; D is ambiguous. The CDR3 runs 14 residues. Germline V gene sequence: CDR1 SNHLY, CDR2 FYNNEI. Deletions cut 3 bases from V and 1 base from J, with 10 bases between. The CDR3 sequence is CASSEGGSSYEQYF. The CDR3 DNA follows: TGTGCCAGCAGTGAGGGCGGCTCGTCCTACGAGCAGTACTTC. The complete variable domain, with remaining parts taken from reference TRBV2 and TRBJ2-7, reads EPEVTQTPSHQVTQMGQEVILRCVPISNHLYFYWYRQILGQKVEFLVSFYNNEISEKSEIFDDQFSVERPDGSNFTLKIRSTKLEDSAMYFCASSEGGSSYEQYFGPGTRLTVT.

CDR3: CASSLKTGSNQPQHF. The CDR3 DNA sequence: TGCGCCAGCAGCCTCAAAACGGGGAGCAATCAGCCCCAGCATTTT. This chain connects TRBV4-1 to TRBJ1-5; D gene uncertain. The germline CDR1 and CDR2 sequences are MGHRA and YSYEKL. CDR3 length equals 15 residues. V was trimmed by 4 bases and J by 1 base, leaving 11 bases between them.

The chain has TRBV29-1 and TRBJ2-1, with 12 bases identical to TRBD2. The CDR3 consists of 14 residues. The trim removed 7 bases at V and 6 bases at J, leaving 7 bases unmatched. Germline V gene lookup returns CDR1 SQVTM and CDR2 ANQGSEA. CDR3 in amino acids: CSGLAGGPGNEQFF. CDR3 DNA sequence: TGCAGCGGCCTAGCGGGAGGGCCTGGCAATGAGCAGTTCTTC.

The V call is TRBV12-2, the J call TRBJ2-5; the table's D call of TRBD1 was not tested on the DNA. TRBV12-2 is an annotated pseudogene. CDR3 length: 16 amino acids. The CDR3 DNA follows: TGTGCAAGTCGCTTAGAAACGGCGGGAGAGGGAGAGACCCAGTACTTC. Its protein is CASRLETAGEGETQYF.

This clonotype has a handful of counts. The genes are TRBV7-8 and TRBJ2-1; maybe TRBD2 (5 bases). The CDR3 extends over 15 amino acids. The V and J ends lost 7 bases and 1 base respectively, with 14 bases between them. From germline, CDR1 is SGHVS and CDR2 FQNEAQ. The CDR3 reads CASTNLEGSYNEQFF. CDR3 DNA sequence: TGTGCCAGCACTAACCTCGAGGGATCCTACAATGAGCAGTTCTTC. The full variable domain, in which reference TRBV7-8 and TRBJ2-1 provide the parts outside the CDR3, is GAGVSQSPRYKVAKRGQDVALRCDPISGHVSLFWYQQALGQGPEFLTYFQNEAQLDKSGLPSDRFFAERPEGSVSTLKIQRTQQEDSAVYLCASTNLEGSYNEQFFGPGTRLTVL.

CDR3 coding DNA: TGTGCCAGCAGTACAGGGGCAAGAAATGAAAAACTGTTTTTT. It specifies CASSTGARNEKLFF. V usage is TRBV2 and J usage is TRBJ1-4, with TRBD1 matching 7 bases. Germline V gene lookup returns CDR1 SNHLY and CDR2 FYNNEI. The CDR3 consists of 14 residues. V lost 5 bases to trimming and J lost 5 bases; unmatched junction nucleotides: 5.

This clonotype was recorded a few times. The chain combines TRBV7-3 with TRBJ2-5, with TRBD2 matching over 7 bases. This CDR3 contains 18 residues. Germline lookup yields CDR1 SGHTA and CDR2 FQGTGA. The J segment lost 2 bases and the V segment lost 5 bases, leaving 17 bases of the junction unmatched. Written as DNA, the CDR3 is TGTGCCAGCAGCCCCCGCCGGAATAGCGGGTCGCCTCAAGAGACCCAGTACTTC. It codes for CASSPRRNSGSPQETQYF.

The chain employs TRBV7-6 and TRBJ1-1; TRBD1 might be the D (6 bases). This CDR3 has 14 amino acids. From germline, CDR1 is SGHVS and CDR2 FNYEAQ. V lost 2 bases and J 6 bases, leaving 13 bases between the germline ends. The CDR3 region is CASSLTGSHAEAFF. CDR3 nucleotides: TGTGCCAGCAGCTTAACAGGGAGCCACGCTGAAGCTTTCTTT.

This clonotype was observed many times. The J gene is TRBJ1-1, the V gene TRBV10-3; D is possibly TRBD1 (5 bases). Trimming pared 3 bases from V and 0 bases from J, leaving 26 bases between. CDR1 and CDR2 from the germline V gene are ENHRY and SYGVKD. CDR3 length: 20 amino acids. The CDR3 is CAISDSYFLPGRLMNTEAFF. The CDR3 region has the DNA TGTGCCATCAGTGATTCCTATTTCCTTCCGGGACGCCTTATGAACACTGAAGCTTTCTTT.

The rearrangement links TRBV9 to TRBJ1-4, with a possible D match to TRBD1 (5 bases). Germline V CDR1 and CDR2: SGDLS, YYNGEE. The V end lost 3 bases, the J end lost 8 bases, and 17 bases lay between the germline ends. The CDR3 sequence is 15 residues long. CDR3 bases: TGTGCCAGCAGCGCTGGGGGAGGGTTGTTCGAAAAACTGTTTTTT. Its protein is CASSAGGGLFEKLFF.

The chain combines TRBV25-1 with TRBJ2-7, with TRBD2 identical over 10 bases. Per the germline V gene, CDR1 is MGHDK and CDR2 is SYGVNS. CDR3 length: 17 residues. Germline trimming cut 6 bases from V and 2 bases from J; bases unmatched to any gene: 13. CDR3 sequence (DNA): TGTGCCAGCAGCCGACCCAGCATAGCGGGAGGCGCCTACGAGCAGTACTTC. Translated: CASSRPSIAGGAYEQYF.

This clonotype was counted a few times. The chain carries TRBV27 and TRBJ2-7, with 8 bases lining up with TRBD1. V dropped 0 bases and J dropped 4; count of bases not matched to a gene: 8. CDR3 length equals 16 residues. Germline V gene data show CDR1 as MNHEY and CDR2 as SMNVEV (reference sequence). In DNA form, the CDR3 reads TGTGCCAGCAGTTTATCCGGGCAGGGGGCGCGGTACGAGCAGTACTTC. Amino acids: CASSLSGQGARYEQYF.

The chain links TRBV7-4 to TRBJ2-5; D is possibly TRBD2 (5 bases). Trimming stripped 6 bases from V and 5 bases from J, with 16 bases between. From germline, CDR1 is SGHVT and CDR2 SQSDAQ. This CDR3 is built from 14 residues. CDR3 in DNA: TGTGCCAGCAGGGACTTTCTGAAGGTGGAGACCCAGTACTTC. Encoded protein: CASRDFLKVETQYF.

The chain carries TRBV29-1 and TRBJ2-7; the match to TRBD2 covers 8 bases. Losses at the gene ends were 2 bases for V and 1 base for J; bases not matched to a gene: 7. The CDR3 loop spans 15 amino acids. Germline V gene lookup returns CDR1 SQVTM and CDR2 ANQGSEA. In DNA form, the CDR3 reads TGCAGCGTTGAAACCGGGGGGGGCAATTCCTACGAGCAGTACTTC. Its protein is CSVETGGGNSYEQYF.

The V call is TRBV11-3, the J call TRBJ2-1; D is perhaps TRBD1 or TRBD2 (6 bases each). Germline lookup yields CDR1 SGHNT and CDR2 YENEEA. Trimming took 5 bases from V and 6 from J, leaving 14 bases between them. This CDR3 is 14 amino acids long. CDR3 coding DNA: TGTGCCAGCAGCCGACCCGGAGGGGGCAATGAGCAGTTCTTC. Its translation: CASSRPGGGNEQFF.

The chain joins TRBV11-2 to TRBJ1-6, with D tentatively TRBD1 (6 bases). Per the germline V gene, CDR1 is SGHAT and CDR2 is FQNNGV. V was shortened by 6 bases and J by 7 bases, with 25 bases between the two germline ends. The CDR3 loop spans 18 amino acids. The CDR3 DNA reads as TGTGCCAGCAGTGTTGACTGGGACAACTCCCCCGGGAATTCACCCCTCCACTTT. This sequence encodes CASSVDWDNSPGNSPLHF.

This chain joins TRBV6-1 and TRBJ2-2, with unresolved D. Germline V gives CDR1 MNHNS, CDR2 SASEGT. CDR3 length: 15 residues. V lost 2 bases and J 7 bases, leaving 14 bases between the germline ends. DNA of the CDR3: TGTGCCAGCAGTGAACATATCGTCGGGTACGGGGAGCTGTTTTTT. This gives the protein CASSEHIVGYGELFF.

This sequence joins TRBV7-9 and TRBJ2-1; TRBD1 agrees at 10 bases. CDR1 is SEHNR, CDR2 FQNEAQ, per germline (reference sequence). V shed 4 bases, J shed 7 bases, and the junction held 4 bases outside the gene matches. This CDR3 has 14 residues. The CDR3 sequence: CASSSTGQGNEQFF. The CDR3 nucleotides read TGTGCCAGCAGCTCAACGGGACAGGGGAATGAGCAGTTCTTC.

Turning to this clonotype: One junction end does not reproduce the germline sequence, and a read error may be involved. CDR3 sequence: CSAREGYSHNEQFF. DNA for the CDR3: TGCAGTGCTAGAGAAGGGTACTCCCACAATGAGCAGTTCTTC. V is TRBV20-1 and J is TRBJ2-1; D not certain. In germline, CDR1 is DFQATT, CDR2 SNEGSKA (reference sequence). The CDR3 is 14 amino acids.

This chain uses TRBV19 with TRBJ2-3, with D perhaps matching TRBD1 (5 bases). The CDR3 spans 15 residues. V lost 8 bases and J lost 6, with 21 bases in between. CDR1 and CDR2 from the germline V gene are LNHDA and SQIVND (reference sequence). CDR3 loop: CASREPGRDGDTQYF. Written as DNA, the CDR3 is TGTGCCAGTCGTGAACCGGGCAGGGATGGGGATACGCAGTATTTT. Filled out from reference TRBV19 and TRBJ2-3, the complete variable domain reads DGGITQSPKYLFRKEGQNVTLSCEQNLNHDAMYWYRQDPGQGLRLIYYSQIVNDFQKGDIAEGYSVSREKKESFPLTVTSAQKNPTAFYLCASREPGRDGDTQYFGPGTRLTVL.